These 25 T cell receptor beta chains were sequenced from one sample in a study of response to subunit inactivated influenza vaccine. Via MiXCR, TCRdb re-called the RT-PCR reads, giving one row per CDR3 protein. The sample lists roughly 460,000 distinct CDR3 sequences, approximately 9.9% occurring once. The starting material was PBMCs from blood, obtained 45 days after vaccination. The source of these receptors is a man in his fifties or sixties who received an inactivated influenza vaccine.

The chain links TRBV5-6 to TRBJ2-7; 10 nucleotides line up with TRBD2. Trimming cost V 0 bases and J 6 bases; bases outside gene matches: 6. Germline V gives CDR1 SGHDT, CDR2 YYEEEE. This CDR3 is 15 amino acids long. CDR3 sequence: CASSLVLAGASEQYF. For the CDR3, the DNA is TGTGCCAGCAGCTTGGTTCTAGCGGGAGCATCCGAGCAGTACTTC.

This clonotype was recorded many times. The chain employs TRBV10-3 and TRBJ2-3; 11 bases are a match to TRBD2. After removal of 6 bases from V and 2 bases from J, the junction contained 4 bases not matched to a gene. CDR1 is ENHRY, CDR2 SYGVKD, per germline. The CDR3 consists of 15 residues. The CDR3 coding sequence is TGTGCCATCAGGGGGACTAGCGGACCCACAGATACGCAGTATTTT. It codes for CAIRGTSGPTDTQYF.

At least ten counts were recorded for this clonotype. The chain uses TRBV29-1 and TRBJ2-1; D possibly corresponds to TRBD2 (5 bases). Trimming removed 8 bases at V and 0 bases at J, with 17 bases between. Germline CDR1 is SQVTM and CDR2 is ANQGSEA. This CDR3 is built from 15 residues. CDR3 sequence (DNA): TGCAGCACCGCGGGCTTTTTGAGCTCCTACAATGAGCAGTTCTTC. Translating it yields CSTAGFLSSYNEQFF.

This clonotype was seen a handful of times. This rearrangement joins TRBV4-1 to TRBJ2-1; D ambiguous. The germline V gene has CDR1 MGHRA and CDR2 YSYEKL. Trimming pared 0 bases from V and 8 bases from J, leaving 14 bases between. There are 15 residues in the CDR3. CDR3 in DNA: TGCGCCAGCAGCCAAGAGCCAGATTTATACTATGAGCAGTTCTTC. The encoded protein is CASSQEPDLYYEQFF.

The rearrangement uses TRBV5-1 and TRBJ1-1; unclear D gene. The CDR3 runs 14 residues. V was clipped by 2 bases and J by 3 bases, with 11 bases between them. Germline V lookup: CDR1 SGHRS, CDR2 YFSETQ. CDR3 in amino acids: CASSFLGDDTEAFF. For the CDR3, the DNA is TGCGCCAGCAGCTTCCTAGGCGATGACACTGAAGCTTTCTTT.

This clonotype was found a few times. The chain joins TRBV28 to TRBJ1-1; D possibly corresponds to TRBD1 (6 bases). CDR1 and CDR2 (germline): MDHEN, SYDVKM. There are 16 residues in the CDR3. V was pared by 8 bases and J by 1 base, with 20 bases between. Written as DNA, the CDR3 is TGTGCCAGCCATTCCGGGACTCGGGGGCGGAACACTGAAGCTTTCTTT. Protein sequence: CASHSGTRGRNTEAFF.

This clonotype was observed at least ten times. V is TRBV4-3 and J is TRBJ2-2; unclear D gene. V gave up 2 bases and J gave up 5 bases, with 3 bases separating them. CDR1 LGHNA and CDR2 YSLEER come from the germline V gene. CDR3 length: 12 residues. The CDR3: CASSQRTGELFF. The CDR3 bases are TGCGCCAGCAGCCAAAGAACCGGGGAGCTGTTTTTT.

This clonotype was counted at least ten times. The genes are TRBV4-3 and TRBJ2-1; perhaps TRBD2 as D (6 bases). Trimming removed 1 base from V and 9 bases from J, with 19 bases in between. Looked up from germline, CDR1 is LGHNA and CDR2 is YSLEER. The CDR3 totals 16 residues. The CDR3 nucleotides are TGCGCCAGCAGCCAAGCCACAGCCGGAGGGGTAGGTGAGCAGTTCTTC. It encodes CASSQATAGGVGEQFF.

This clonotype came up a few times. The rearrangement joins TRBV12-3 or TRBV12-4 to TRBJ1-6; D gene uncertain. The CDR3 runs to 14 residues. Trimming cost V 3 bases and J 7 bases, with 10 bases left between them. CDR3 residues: CASSLSPENSPLHF. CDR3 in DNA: TGTGCCAGCAGTTTGAGCCCGGAGAATTCACCCCTCCACTTT.

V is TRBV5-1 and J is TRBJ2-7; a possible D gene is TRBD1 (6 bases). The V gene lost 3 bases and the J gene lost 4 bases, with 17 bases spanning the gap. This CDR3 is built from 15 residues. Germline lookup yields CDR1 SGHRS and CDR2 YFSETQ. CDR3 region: CASSSLDRPFYEQYF. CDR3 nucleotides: TGCGCCAGCAGCTCCCTGGACAGACCATTTTACGAGCAGTACTTC. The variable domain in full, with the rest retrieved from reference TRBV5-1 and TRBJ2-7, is KAGVTQTPRYLIKTRGQQVTLSCSPISGHRSVSWYQQTPGQGLQFLFEYFSETQRNKGNFPGRFSGRQFSNSRSEMNVSTLELGDSALYLCASSSLDRPFYEQYFGPGTRLTVT.

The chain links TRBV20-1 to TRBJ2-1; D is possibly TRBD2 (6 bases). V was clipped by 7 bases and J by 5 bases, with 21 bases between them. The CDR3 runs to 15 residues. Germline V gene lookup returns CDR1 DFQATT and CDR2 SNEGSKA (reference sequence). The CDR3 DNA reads TGCAGTGAAATGTGGCACCGGCGGGGAGACAATGAGCAGTTCTTC. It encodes CSEMWHRRGDNEQFF.

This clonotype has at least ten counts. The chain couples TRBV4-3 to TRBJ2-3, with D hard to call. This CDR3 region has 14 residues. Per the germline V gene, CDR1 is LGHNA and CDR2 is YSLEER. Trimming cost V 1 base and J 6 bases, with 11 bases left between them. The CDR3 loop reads CASSQGLSRDTQYF. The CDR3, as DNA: TGCGCCAGCAGCCAAGGTCTCTCACGGGATACGCAGTATTTT.

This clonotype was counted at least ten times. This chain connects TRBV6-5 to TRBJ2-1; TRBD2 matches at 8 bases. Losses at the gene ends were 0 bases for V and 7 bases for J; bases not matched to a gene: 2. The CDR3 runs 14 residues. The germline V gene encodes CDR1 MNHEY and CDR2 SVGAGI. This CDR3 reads CASSYSTSGNEQFF. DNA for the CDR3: TGTGCCAGCAGTTACTCAACTAGCGGTAATGAGCAGTTCTTC.

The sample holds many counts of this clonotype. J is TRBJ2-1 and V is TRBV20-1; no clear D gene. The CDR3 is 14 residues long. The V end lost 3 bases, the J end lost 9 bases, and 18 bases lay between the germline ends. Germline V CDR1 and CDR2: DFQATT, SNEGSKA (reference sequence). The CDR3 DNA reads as TGCAGTGCTAGTTATAACCTAGGGATTGGTGAGCAGTTCTTC. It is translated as CSASYNLGIGEQFF.

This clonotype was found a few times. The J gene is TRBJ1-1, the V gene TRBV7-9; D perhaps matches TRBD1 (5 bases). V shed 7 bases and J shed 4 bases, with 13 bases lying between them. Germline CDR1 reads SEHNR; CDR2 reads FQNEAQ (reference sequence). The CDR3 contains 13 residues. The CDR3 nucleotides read TGTGCCAGCATCCCACTGGGGGGCACTGAAGCTTTCTTT. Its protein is CASIPLGGTEAFF. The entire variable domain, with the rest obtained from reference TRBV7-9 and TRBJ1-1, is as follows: DTGVSQNPRHKITKRGQNVTFRCDPISEHNRLYWYRQTLGQGPEFLTYFQNEAQLEKSRLLSDRFSAERPKGSFSTLEIQRTEQGDSAMYLCASIPLGGTEAFFGQGTRLTVV.

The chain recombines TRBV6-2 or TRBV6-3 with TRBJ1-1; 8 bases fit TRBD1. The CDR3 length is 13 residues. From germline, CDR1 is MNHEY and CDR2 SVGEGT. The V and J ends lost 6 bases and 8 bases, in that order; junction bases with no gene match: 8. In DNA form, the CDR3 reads TGTGCCAGCAGCCTACTCAGGGGGCCCGAAGCTTTCTTT. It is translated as CASSLLRGPEAFF.

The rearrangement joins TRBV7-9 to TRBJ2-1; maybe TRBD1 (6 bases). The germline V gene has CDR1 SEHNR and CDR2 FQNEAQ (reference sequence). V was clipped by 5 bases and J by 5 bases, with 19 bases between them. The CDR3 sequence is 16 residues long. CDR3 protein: CASSATPIGTHNEQFF. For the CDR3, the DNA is TGTGCCAGCAGCGCGACCCCAATCGGGACACACAATGAGCAGTTCTTC.

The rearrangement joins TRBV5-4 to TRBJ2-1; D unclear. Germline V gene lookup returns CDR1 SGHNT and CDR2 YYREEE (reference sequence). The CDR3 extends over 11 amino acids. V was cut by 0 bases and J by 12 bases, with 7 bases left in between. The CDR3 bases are TGTGCCAGCAGCTTGGGGCAGTCGCAGTTCTTC. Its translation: CASSLGQSQFF.

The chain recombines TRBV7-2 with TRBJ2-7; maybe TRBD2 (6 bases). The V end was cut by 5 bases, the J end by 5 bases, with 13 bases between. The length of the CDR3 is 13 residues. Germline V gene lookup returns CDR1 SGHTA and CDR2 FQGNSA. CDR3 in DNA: TGTGCCAGCAGCCGGAGGGCCGGGGACGAGCAGTACTTC. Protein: CASSRRAGDEQYF.

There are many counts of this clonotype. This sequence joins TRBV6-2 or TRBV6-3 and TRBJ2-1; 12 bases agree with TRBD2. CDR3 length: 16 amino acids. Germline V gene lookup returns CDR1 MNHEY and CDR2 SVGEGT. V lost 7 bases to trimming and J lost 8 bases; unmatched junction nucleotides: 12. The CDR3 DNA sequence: TGTGCCAGCAATAGACTAGCGGGGGCCCAAAGCTATGAGCAGTTCTTC. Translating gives CASNRLAGAQSYEQFF.

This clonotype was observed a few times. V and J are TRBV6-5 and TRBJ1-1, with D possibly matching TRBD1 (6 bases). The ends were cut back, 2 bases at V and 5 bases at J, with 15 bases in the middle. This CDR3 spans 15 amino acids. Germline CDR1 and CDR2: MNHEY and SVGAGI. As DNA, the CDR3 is TGTGCCAGCAGTTACCCGGGCAGGGGTACTACTGAAGCTTTCTTT. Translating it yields CASSYPGRGTTEAFF.

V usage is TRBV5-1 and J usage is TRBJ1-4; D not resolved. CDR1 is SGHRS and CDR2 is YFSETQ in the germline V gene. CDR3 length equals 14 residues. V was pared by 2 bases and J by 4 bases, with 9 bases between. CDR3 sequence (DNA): TGCGCCAGCAGCTTCGATGCGAATAATGAAAAACTGTTTTTT. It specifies CASSFDANNEKLFF.

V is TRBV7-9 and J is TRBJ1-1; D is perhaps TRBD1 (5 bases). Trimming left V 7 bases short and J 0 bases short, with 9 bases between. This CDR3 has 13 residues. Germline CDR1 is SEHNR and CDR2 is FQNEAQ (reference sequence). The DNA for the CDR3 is TGTGCCAGCAAGAAGGACATGAACACTGAAGCTTTCTTT. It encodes CASKKDMNTEAFF. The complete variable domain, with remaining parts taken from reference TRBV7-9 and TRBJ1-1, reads DTGVSQNPRHKITKRGQNVTFRCDPISEHNRLYWYRQTLGQGPEFLTYFQNEAQLEKSRLLSDRFSAERPKGSFSTLEIQRTEQGDSAMYLCASKKDMNTEAFFGQGTRLTVV.

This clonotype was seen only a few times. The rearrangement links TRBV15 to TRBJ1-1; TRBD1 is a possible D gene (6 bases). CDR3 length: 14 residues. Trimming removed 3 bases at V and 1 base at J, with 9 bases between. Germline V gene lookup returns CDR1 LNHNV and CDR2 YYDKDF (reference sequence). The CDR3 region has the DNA TGTGCCACCAGCAGGATACAGGGGAACACTGAAGCTTTCTTT. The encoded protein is CATSRIQGNTEAFF.

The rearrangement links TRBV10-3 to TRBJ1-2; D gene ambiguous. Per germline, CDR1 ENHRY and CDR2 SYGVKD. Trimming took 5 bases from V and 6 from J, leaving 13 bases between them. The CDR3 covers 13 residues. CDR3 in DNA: TGTGCCATCAGTCCCGACGGGAGAAATGGCTACACCTTC. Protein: CAISPDGRNGYTF.